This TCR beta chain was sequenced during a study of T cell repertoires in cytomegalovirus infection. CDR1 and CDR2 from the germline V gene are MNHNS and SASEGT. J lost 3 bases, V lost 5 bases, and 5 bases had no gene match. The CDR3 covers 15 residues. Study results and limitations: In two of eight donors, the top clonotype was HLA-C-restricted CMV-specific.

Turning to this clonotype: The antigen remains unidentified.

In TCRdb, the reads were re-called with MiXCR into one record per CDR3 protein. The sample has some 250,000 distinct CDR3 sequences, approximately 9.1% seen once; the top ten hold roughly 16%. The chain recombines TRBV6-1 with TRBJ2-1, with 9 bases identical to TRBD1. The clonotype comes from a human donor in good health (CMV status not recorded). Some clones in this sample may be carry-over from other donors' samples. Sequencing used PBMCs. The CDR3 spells CASSTGTGIYNEQFF. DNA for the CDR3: TGTGCCAGCAGTACCGGGACAGGGATCTACAATGAGCAGTTCTTC.